Below are 26 T cell receptor beta chains sequenced from a single sample in a study of blood T cell repertoires in COVID-19 (TCRdb year 2020). The method was the immunoSEQ multiplex PCR assay. The table comes from immuneACCESS by way of TCRdb, which keeps in-frame sequences with V and J called. Part of the clones is missing from these tables; in studies checked, under half for an unresolved V gene and the rest for unknown reasons. The sample yields about 250,000 clones; about 87% were counted once. Around 1.6% of the sample is held by the ten biggest clonotypes. Sequenced material: PBMCs or T cells enriched from blood (not recorded which). The receptors derive from a woman in her 50s who had recovered from COVID-19.

This chain connects TRBV28 to TRBJ1-4, with 7 bases aligning to TRBD1. V lost 8 bases, J lost 6 bases, and 15 bases stayed unmatched. Germline V gives CDR1 MDHEN, CDR2 SYDVKM. The CDR3 is made up of 16 amino acids. As DNA, the CDR3 is TGTGCCAGCGCGAGTGTTGAGTTACAGGGGTATGAAAAACTGTTTTTT. Its protein is CASASVELQGYEKLFF.

This clone has just a few counts. CDR3 DNA sequence: TGTGCCAGCAGCGTAGTGTTAATAGAGGACACCGGGGAGCTGTTTTTT. The encoded protein is CASSVVLIEDTGELFF. The chain is built from TRBV9 and TRBJ2-2; no definite D call. The V gene's germline CDR1 is SGDLS and CDR2 YYNGEE. Trimming pared 0 bases from V and 3 bases from J, leaving 12 bases between. This CDR3 contains 16 residues.

The chain couples TRBV28 to TRBJ1-2; possibly TRBD1 for D (5 bases). The CDR3 spans 14 residues. Deletions cut 4 bases from V and 2 bases from J, with 11 bases between. Looked up from germline, CDR1 is MDHEN and CDR2 is SYDVKM. In nucleotides, the CDR3 is TGTGCCAGCAGTTCGACAGTGAACAACTATGGCTACACCTTC. Translating it yields CASSSTVNNYGYTF.

The rearrangement links TRBV5-1 to TRBJ1-6; D perhaps matches TRBD1 (5 bases). V gave up 4 bases and J gave up 5 bases, with 13 bases separating them. The CDR3 is made up of 15 amino acids. CDR1 is SGHRS and CDR2 is YFSETQ in the germline V gene. The CDR3 loop is CASSLTGTDNSPLHF. The CDR3 DNA reads TGCGCCAGCAGCCTGACCGGGACTGATAATTCACCCCTCCACTTT. Complete variable domain (other parts from reference TRBV5-1 and TRBJ1-6): KAGVTQTPRYLIKTRGQQVTLSCSPISGHRSVSWYQQTPGQGLQFLFEYFSETQRNKGNFPGRFSGRQFSNSRSEMNVSTLELGDSALYLCASSLTGTDNSPLHFGNGTRLTVT.

CDR3 sequence reads: CASSGSGEDNEKLFF. Here the CDR3 DNA reads TGTGCCAGTAGCGGATCCGGGGAAGACAATGAAAAACTGTTTTTT. The chain employs TRBV19 and TRBJ1-4, with D unresolved. The CDR3 has 15 residues. CDR1 is LNHDA, CDR2 SQIVND, per germline (reference sequence). Between the trimmed V and J ends, which lost 6 bases and 5 bases, there was a span of 16 bases.

The chain couples TRBV10-3 to TRBJ1-4; maybe TRBD1 (5 bases). Per germline, CDR1 ENHRY and CDR2 SYGVKD. Trimming took 10 bases from V and 1 from J, leaving 13 bases between them. The CDR3 totals 14 residues. This chain's CDR3 is CASQGGGTNEKLFF. The CDR3 coding sequence is TGTGCCAGTCAGGGAGGAGGAACTAATGAAAAACTGTTTTTT.

The J gene is TRBJ1-5, the V gene TRBV7-5. TRBV7-5 is noted as a pseudogene. There are 17 residues in the CDR3. CDR3 DNA sequence: TGTGCCAGAAGTTCGGAGCGAGGGCGAGGAAACAATCAGCCCCAGCATTTT. Translating gives CARSSERGRGNNQPQHF.

The J gene is TRBJ2-3, the V gene TRBV28; 7 nucleotides match TRBD1. Germline CDR1 MDHEN, CDR2 SYDVKM. Trimming cost V 8 bases and J 1 base; bases outside gene matches: 3. The CDR3 has 13 residues. The CDR3 region has the DNA TGTGCCAGCCGGGACAGCGGCACAGATACGCAGTATTTT. Translated, it gives CASRDSGTDTQYF.

The gene calls are TRBV5-5 and TRBJ1-5; 7 bases align to TRBD1. Germline V gene data show CDR1 as SGHKS and CDR2 as YYEKEE (reference sequence). V was pared by 3 bases and J by 6 bases, with 12 bases of the junction left unmatched. This CDR3 is built from 16 residues. As DNA, the CDR3 is TGTGCCAGCAGCTCGGGCGAACTTAAGGGGGCTCAGCCCCAGCATTTT. It translates to CASSSGELKGAQPQHF.

J is TRBJ1-6 and V is TRBV4-3; tentative D call: TRBD1 (5 bases). Trimming shortened V by 0 bases and J by 9 bases, and 18 bases separated the two germline ends. CDR3 length: 17 amino acids. Germline assignment: CDR1 LGHNA and CDR2 YSLEER. CDR3 protein: CASSQDLEGQMGSPLHF. The CDR3 DNA is TGCGCCAGCAGCCAAGATCTCGAAGGACAAATGGGTTCACCCCTCCACTTT.

The CDR3 sequence: CASRLGTGGLYGGYTF. The CDR3 DNA is TGTGCCAGTAGACTCGGCACAGGGGGACTGTATGGTGGCTACACCTTC. The rearrangement joins TRBV19 to TRBJ1-2; TRBD1 matches 8 bases. J was trimmed by 7 bases and V by 6 bases; bases with no gene match: 16. Germline values: CDR1 LNHDA, CDR2 SQIVND (reference sequence). This CDR3 is built from 16 residues.

The chain couples TRBV4-3 to TRBJ1-1; 8 bases agree with TRBD1. This CDR3 comprises 12 residues. Germline-derived CDR1 and CDR2 are LGHNA and YSLEER. Unmatched junction bases numbered 3, after V lost 4 bases and J lost 8 bases. The CDR3, as DNA: TGCGCCAGCAGCCTCACAGGGGGGGAAGCTTTCTTT. Its translation: CASSLTGGEAFF.

The chain recombines TRBV19 with TRBJ2-1; 11 positions agree with TRBD2. CDR3 size: 16 residues. Germline V lookup: CDR1 LNHDA, CDR2 SQIVND (reference sequence). The V segment lost 3 bases and the J segment 7 bases; nucleotides outside the gene matches: 8. This chain's CDR3 is CASSISPSGRSNEQFF. The CDR3 DNA follows: TGTGCCAGTAGTATCTCCCCTAGCGGGAGGTCGAATGAGCAGTTCTTC.

The V and J genes are TRBV20-1 and TRBJ2-5; no reliable D call. This CDR3 comprises 10 residues. V shed 6 bases and J shed 7 bases, with 9 bases lying between them. Germline V lookup: CDR1 DFQATT, CDR2 SNEGSKA (reference sequence). The CDR3, as DNA: TGCAGTGCCTCGGGTGGGACCCAGTACTTC. This translates into CSASGGTQYF.

Turning to this clone: Just one base apart from a much larger clone, this may be a read error. The chain links TRBV3-1 (or the pseudogene TRBV3-2) to TRBJ2-6, with a possible D match to TRBD2 (5 bases). The CDR3 has 15 amino acids. V shed 2 bases and J shed 0 bases, with 5 bases lying between them. Germline-derived CDR1 and CDR2 are LGHDT and YNNKEL (reference sequence). The DNA of the CDR3 is TGTGCCAGCAGCCAAACTAGCTCTGGGGCCAACGTCCTGACTTTC. This codes for CASSQTSSGANVLTF.

Here the CDR3 DNA reads TGTGCCAGCAGCGGAAGACTAGGGGCCGGGGAGCTGTTTTTT. Encoded protein: CASSGRLGAGELFF. This chain uses TRBV27 with TRBJ2-2; a possible D gene is TRBD2 (6 bases). Germline CDR1 MNHEY, CDR2 SMNVEV (reference sequence). V gave up 6 bases and J gave up 6 bases, with 14 bases separating them. The CDR3 has 14 residues.

The chain employs TRBV7-6 and TRBJ1-5; D possibly corresponds to TRBD1 (5 bases). V lost 0 bases and J 4 bases, leaving 10 bases between the germline ends. There are 15 residues in the CDR3. From germline, CDR1 is SGHVS and CDR2 FNYEAQ. The CDR3 loop is CASSLAVGGNQPQHF. The CDR3 region has the DNA TGTGCCAGCAGCTTAGCCGTTGGGGGGAATCAGCCCCAGCATTTT.

The chain recombines TRBV5-4 with TRBJ2-3; possible D gene TRBD2, 6 bases. Germline values: CDR1 SGHNT, CDR2 YYREEE (reference sequence). V was cut by 0 bases and J by 0 bases, with 8 bases left in between. The CDR3 sequence is 15 residues long. CDR3 protein: CASSLAGDSTDTQYF. Written as DNA, the CDR3 is TGTGCCAGCAGCTTGGCGGGGGATAGCACAGATACGCAGTATTTT.

The chain uses TRBV5-1 and TRBJ1-1; possible D gene TRBD1, 6 bases. Between the trimmed V and J ends, which lost 4 bases and 0 bases, there was a span of 13 bases. The CDR3 consists of 15 residues. Germline V gives CDR1 SGHRS, CDR2 YFSETQ. This CDR3 reads CASSLGGQLNTEAFF. The CDR3 bases are TGCGCCAGCAGCCTGGGGGGCCAACTGAACACTGAAGCTTTCTTT.

The V and J genes are TRBV7-2 and TRBJ1-5; TRBD1 matches 10 bases. Germline-derived CDR1 and CDR2 are SGHTA and FQGNSA. The CDR3 covers 13 residues. Trimming took 5 bases from V and 7 from J; bases not matched to a gene: 2. The CDR3 nucleotides are TGTGCCAGCAGCCCGGGACAGGGGCAGCCCCAGCATTTT. It codes for CASSPGQGQPQHF.

Details on this clone: One end of the junction does not line up with germline, which may come from a read error. V usage is TRBV6-2 or TRBV6-3 and J usage is TRBJ2-4, with 16 bases aligning to TRBD2. Germline V CDR1 and CDR2: MNHEY, SVGEGT. CDR3 length: 19 residues. CDR3 loop: CASSYYTGTSGRAGDIKYF. DNA of the CDR3: TGTGCCAGCAGTTACTACACCGGGACTAGCGGGAGGGCCGGGGACATTAAGTACTTC.

This chain's CDR3 is CASSLVRGSQPQHF. CDR3 in DNA: TGTGCCAGCAGTTTAGTCAGGGGTTCTCAGCCCCAGCATTTT. The genes are TRBV28 and TRBJ1-5, with D maybe TRBD1 (6 bases). The CDR3 length is 14 residues. V was trimmed by 2 bases and J by 6 bases, leaving 11 bases between them. CDR1 is MDHEN, CDR2 SYDVKM, per germline.

This clone showed up just once. The gene calls are TRBV11-2 and TRBJ1-1; D not certain. V shed 5 bases and J shed 1 base, with 14 bases lying between them. Germline CDR1 SGHAT, CDR2 FQNNGV. The CDR3 totals 15 residues. CDR3 nucleotide sequence: TGTGCCAGCAGCGGCCCGGGGTCCCCGAACACTGAAGCTTTCTTT. Protein sequence: CASSGPGSPNTEAFF.

This clone was found once. CDR3 sequence reads: CASGLYRGTADEQYF. CDR3 DNA sequence: TGTGCCAGCGGCCTATACAGGGGGACTGCGGACGAGCAGTACTTC. The chain links TRBV3-1 (or the pseudogene TRBV3-2) to TRBJ2-7; 8 bases align to TRBD1. CDR3 length: 15 amino acids. With 8 bases clipped from V and 5 bases from J, the junction kept 14 bases outside the gene matches. Germline V gene sequence: CDR1 LGHDT, CDR2 YNNKEL (reference sequence).

The genes are TRBV4-1 and TRBJ1-2; D unresolved. Trimming removed 1 base at V and 4 bases at J, with 13 bases between. The germline V gene has CDR1 MGHRA and CDR2 YSYEKL. This CDR3 is built from 15 residues. CDR3 amino acids: CASSQAPTPSYGYTF. CDR3 coding DNA: TGCGCCAGCAGCCAAGCCCCGACACCCAGCTATGGCTACACCTTC.

The chain is built from TRBV7-9 and TRBJ1-1; possibly TRBD1 for D (5 bases). V lost 5 bases and J 3 bases, leaving 16 bases between the germline ends. CDR1 SEHNR and CDR2 FQNEAQ come from the germline V gene (reference sequence). The CDR3 contains 15 residues. CDR3 amino acids: CASSLYGAADTEAFF. The CDR3 DNA reads TGTGCCAGCAGCCTTTATGGGGCTGCTGACACTGAAGCTTTCTTT. Together with reference TRBV7-9 and TRBJ1-1, the CDR3 gives the full variable domain: DTGVSQNPRHKITKRGQNVTFRCDPISEHNRLYWYRQTLGQGPEFLTYFQNEAQLEKSRLLSDRFSAERPKGSFSTLEIQRTEQGDSAMYLCASSLYGAADTEAFFGQGTRLTVV.